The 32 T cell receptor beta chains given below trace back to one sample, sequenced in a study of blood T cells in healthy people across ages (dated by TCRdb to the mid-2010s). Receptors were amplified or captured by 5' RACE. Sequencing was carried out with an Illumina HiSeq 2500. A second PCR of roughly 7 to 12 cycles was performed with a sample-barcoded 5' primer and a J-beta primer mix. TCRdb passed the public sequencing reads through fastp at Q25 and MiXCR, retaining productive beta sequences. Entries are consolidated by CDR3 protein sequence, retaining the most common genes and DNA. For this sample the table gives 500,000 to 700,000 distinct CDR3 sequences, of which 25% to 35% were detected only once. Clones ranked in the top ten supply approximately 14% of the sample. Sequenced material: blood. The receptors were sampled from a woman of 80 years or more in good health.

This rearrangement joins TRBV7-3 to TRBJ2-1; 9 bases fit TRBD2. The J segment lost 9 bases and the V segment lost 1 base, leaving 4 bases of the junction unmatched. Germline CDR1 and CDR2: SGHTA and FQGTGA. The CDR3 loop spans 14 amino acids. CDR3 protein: CASSLSGGAGEQFF. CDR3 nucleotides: TGTGCCAGCAGCTTAAGCGGGGGGGCGGGTGAGCAGTTCTTC.

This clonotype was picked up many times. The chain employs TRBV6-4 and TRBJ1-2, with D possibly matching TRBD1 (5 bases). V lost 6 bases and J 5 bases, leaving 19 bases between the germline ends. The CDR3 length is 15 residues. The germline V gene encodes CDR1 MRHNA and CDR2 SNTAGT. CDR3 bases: TGTGCCAGCAGCGTAACCCACGACAGCGGTTATGGCTACACCTTC. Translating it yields CASSVTHDSGYGYTF.

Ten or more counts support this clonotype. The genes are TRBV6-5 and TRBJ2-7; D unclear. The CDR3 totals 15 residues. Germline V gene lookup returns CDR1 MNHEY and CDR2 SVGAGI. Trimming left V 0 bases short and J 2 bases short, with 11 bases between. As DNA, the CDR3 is TGTGCCAGCAGTTACTCGATTCTGGGGACCTACGAGCAGTACTTC. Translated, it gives CASSYSILGTYEQYF.

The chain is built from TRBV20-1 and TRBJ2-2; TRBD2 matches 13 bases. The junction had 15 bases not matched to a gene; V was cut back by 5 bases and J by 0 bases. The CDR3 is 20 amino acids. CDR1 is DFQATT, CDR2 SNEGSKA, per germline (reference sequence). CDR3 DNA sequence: TGCAGTGCTTTGGGACTAGCGGGGTCCTGCAGCAACGCGAACACCGGGGAGCTGTTTTTT. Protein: CSALGLAGSCSNANTGELFF.

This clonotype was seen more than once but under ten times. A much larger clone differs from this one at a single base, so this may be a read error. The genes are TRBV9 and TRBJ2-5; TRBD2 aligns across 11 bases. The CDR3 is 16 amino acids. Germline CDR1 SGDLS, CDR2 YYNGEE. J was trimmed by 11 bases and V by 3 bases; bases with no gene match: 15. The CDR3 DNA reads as TGTGCCAGCAGCGCGTTAGCGGGGGGGTCGAACAATGAGCAGTACTTC. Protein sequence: CASSALAGGSNNEQYF.

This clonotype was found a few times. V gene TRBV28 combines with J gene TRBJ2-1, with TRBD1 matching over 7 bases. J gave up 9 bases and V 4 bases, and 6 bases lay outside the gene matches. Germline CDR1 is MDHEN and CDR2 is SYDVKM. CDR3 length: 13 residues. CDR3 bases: TGTGCCAGCAGTTCCGGGGCAGGGGGTGAGCAGTTCTTC. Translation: CASSSGAGGEQFF. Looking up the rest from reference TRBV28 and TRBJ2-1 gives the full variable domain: DVKVTQSSRYLVKRTGEKVFLECVQDMDHENMFWYRQDPGLGLRLIYFSYDVKMKEKGDIPEGYSVSREKKERFSLILESASTNQTSMYLCASSSGAGGEQFFGPGTRLTVL.

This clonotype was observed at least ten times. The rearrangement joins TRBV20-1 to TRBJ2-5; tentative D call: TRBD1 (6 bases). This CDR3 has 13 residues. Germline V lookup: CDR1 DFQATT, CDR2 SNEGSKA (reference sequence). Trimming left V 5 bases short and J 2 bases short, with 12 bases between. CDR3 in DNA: TGCAGTGCTTTTAGACAGGATCAAGAGACCCAGTACTTC. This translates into CSAFRQDQETQYF.

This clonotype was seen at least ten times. This CDR3 reads CASSIVRGTYNEQFF. The CDR3 bases are TGTGCCAGTAGTATAGTAAGGGGTACCTACAATGAGCAGTTCTTC. The rearrangement joins TRBV19 to TRBJ2-1; a weak D match, TRBD1 (5 bases). The CDR3 has 15 amino acids. Germline CDR1 LNHDA, CDR2 SQIVND (reference sequence). V lost 1 base and J 2 bases, leaving 9 bases between the germline ends. The full variable domain, in which reference TRBV19 and TRBJ2-1 provide the parts outside the CDR3, is DGGITQSPKYLFRKEGQNVTLSCEQNLNHDAMYWYRQDPGQGLRLIYYSQIVNDFQKGDIAEGYSVSREKKESFPLTVTSAQKNPTAFYLCASSIVRGTYNEQFFGPGTRLTVL.

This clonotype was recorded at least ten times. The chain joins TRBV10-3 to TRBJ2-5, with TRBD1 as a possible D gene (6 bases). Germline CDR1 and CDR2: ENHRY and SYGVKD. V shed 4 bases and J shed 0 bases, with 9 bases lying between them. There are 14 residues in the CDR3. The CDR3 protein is CAISVGAYQETQYF. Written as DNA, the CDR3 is TGTGCCATCAGTGTGGGGGCCTACCAAGAGACCCAGTACTTC.

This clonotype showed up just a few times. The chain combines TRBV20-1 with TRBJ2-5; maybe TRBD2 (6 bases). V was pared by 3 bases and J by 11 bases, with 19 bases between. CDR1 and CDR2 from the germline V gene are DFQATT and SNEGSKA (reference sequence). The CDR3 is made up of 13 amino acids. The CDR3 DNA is TGCAGTGCTAGCGAGATAGCCGGGGGTGAGCAGTACTTC. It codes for CSASEIAGGEQYF.

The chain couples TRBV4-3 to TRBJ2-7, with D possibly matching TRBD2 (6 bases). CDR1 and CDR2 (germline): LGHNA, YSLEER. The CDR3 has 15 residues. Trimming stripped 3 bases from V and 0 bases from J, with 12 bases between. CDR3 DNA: TGCGCCAGCAGCCAGGCGGGGCAGAGCTCCTACGAGCAGTACTTC. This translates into CASSQAGQSSYEQYF.

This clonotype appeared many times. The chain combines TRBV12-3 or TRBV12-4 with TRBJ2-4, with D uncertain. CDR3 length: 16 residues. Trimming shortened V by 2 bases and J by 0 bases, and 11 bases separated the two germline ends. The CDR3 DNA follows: TGTGCCAGCAGTTTATATAAGTTTCTAGCCAAAAACATTCAGTACTTC. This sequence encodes CASSLYKFLAKNIQYF.

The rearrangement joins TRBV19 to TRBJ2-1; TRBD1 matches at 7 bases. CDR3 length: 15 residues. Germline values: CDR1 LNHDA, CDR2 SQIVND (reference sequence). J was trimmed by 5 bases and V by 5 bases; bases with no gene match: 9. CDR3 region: CASSSDRVEDNEQFF. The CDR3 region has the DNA TGTGCCAGTAGTTCCGACAGGGTAGAGGACAATGAGCAGTTCTTC.

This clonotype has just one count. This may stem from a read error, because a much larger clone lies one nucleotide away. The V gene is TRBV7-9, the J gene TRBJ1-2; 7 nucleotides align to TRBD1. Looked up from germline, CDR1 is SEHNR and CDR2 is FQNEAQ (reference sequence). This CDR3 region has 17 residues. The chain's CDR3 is CANSYYLAGQSSYGYTF. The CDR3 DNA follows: TGTGCCAACAGCTACTATCTAGCGGGACAGTCCTCCTATGGCTACACCTTC. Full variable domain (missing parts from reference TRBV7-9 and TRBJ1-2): DTGVSQNPRHKITKRGQNVTFRCDPISEHNRLYWYRQTLGQGPEFLTYFQNEAQLEKSRLLSDRFSAERPKGSFSTLEIQRTEQGDSAMYLCANSYYLAGQSSYGYTFGSGTRLTVV.

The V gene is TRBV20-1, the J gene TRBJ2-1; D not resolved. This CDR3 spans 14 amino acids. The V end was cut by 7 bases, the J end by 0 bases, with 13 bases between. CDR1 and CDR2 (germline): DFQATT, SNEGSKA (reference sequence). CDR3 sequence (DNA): TGCAGTGGGTTGGGCCAAAGCTCCTACAATGAGCAGTTCTTC. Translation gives CSGLGQSSYNEQFF.

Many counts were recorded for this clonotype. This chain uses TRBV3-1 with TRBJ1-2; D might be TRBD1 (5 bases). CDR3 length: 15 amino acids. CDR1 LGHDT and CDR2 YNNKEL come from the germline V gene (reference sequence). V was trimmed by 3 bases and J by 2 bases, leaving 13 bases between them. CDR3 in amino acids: CASSHGTRHNYGYTF. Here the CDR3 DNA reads TGTGCCAGCAGCCATGGGACCCGGCACAACTATGGCTACACCTTC.

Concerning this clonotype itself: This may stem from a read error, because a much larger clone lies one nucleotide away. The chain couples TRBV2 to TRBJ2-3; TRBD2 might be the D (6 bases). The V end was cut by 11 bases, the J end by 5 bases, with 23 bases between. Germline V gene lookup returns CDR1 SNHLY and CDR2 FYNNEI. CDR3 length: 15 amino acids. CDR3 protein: CAGRDSAYTGDTQYF. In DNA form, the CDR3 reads TGTGCCGGAAGGGACTCTGCGTATACGGGAGATACGCAGTATTTT.

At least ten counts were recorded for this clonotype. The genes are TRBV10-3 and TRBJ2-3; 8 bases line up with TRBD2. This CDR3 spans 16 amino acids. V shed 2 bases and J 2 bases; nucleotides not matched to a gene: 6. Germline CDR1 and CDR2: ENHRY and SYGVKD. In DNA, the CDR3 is TGTGCCATCAGTGAGCGGGAAGCGGGGGACACAGATACGCAGTATTTT. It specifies CAISEREAGDTDTQYF.

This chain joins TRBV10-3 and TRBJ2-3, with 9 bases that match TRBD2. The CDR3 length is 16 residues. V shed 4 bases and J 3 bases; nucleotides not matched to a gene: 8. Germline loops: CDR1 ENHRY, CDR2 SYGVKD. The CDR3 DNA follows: TGTGCCATCAGTGGGGGGACTAGCAGTGGAACAGATACGCAGTATTTT. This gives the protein CAISGGTSSGTDTQYF.

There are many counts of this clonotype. CDR3 protein: CASSLEGLAWQYF. CDR3 sequence (DNA): TGTGCCAGCAGCTTAGAGGGACTAGCGTGGCAGTACTTC. The chain has TRBV7-9 and TRBJ2-7, with TRBD2 matching over 10 bases. Trimming took 1 base from V and 9 from J; bases not matched to a gene: 3. Germline assignment: CDR1 SEHNR and CDR2 FQNEAQ (reference sequence). This CDR3 has 13 amino acids. Using reference TRBV7-9 and TRBJ2-7 for the parts outside the CDR3, the full variable domain is DTGVSQNPRHKITKRGQNVTFRCDPISEHNRLYWYRQTLGQGPEFLTYFQNEAQLEKSRLLSDRFSAERPKGSFSTLEIQRTEQGDSAMYLCASSLEGLAWQYFGPGTRLTVT.

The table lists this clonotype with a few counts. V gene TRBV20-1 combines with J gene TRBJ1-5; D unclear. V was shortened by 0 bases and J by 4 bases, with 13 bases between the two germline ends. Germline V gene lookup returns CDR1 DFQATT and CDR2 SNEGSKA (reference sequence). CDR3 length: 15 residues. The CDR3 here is CSARDRKGLNQPQHF. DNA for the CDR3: TGCAGTGCTAGAGATAGGAAGGGCTTGAATCAGCCCCAGCATTTT.

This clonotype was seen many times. The CDR3 reads CASSQVLGARYGYTF. The CDR3 nucleotides read TGTGCCAGCAGCCAAGTTTTGGGAGCCCGCTATGGCTACACCTTC. V gene TRBV3-1 combines with J gene TRBJ1-2; D not resolved. The V gene's germline CDR1 is LGHDT and CDR2 YNNKEL (reference sequence). The V end lost 1 base, the J end lost 4 bases, and 13 bases lay between the germline ends. The CDR3 is 15 amino acids. The full variable domain, its missing parts supplied by reference TRBV3-1 and TRBJ1-2, is DTAVSQTPKYLVTQMGNDKSIKCEQNLGHDTMYWYKQDSKKFLKIMFSYNNKELIINETVPNRFSPKSPDKAHLNLHINSLELGDSAVYFCASSQVLGARYGYTFGSGTRLTVV.

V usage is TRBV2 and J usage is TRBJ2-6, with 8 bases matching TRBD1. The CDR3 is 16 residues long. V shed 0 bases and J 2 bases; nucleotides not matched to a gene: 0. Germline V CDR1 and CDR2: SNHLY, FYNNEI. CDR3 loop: CASSEAGQAGANVLTF. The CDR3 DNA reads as TGTGCCAGCAGTGAAGCGGGACAGGCTGGGGCCAACGTCCTGACTTTC.

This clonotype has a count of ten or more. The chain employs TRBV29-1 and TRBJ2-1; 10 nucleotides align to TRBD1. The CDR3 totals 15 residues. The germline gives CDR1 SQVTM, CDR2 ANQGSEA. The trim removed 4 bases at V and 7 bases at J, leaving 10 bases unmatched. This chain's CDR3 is CSVAADRGRVNEQFF. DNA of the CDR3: TGCAGCGTTGCGGCCGACAGGGGGCGAGTAAATGAGCAGTTCTTC.

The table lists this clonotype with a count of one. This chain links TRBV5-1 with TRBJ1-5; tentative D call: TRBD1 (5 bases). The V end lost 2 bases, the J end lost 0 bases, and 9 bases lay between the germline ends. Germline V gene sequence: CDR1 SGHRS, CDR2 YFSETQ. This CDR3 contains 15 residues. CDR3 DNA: TGCGCCAGCAGCTTACACAGGAATAGCAATCAGCCCCAGCATTTT. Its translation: CASSLHRNSNQPQHF.

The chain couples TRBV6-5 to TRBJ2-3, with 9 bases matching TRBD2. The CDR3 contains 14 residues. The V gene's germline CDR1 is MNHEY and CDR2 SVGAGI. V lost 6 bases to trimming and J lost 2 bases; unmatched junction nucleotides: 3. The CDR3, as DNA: TGTGCCAGCAGACTAGCGGGCCCCACAGATACGCAGTATTTT. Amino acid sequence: CASRLAGPTDTQYF.

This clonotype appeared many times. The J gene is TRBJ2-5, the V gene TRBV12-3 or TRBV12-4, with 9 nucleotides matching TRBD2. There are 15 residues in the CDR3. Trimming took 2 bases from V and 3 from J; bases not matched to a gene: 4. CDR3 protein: CASSLNSGGKETQYF. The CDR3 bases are TGTGCCAGCAGTTTAAATAGCGGGGGAAAAGAGACCCAGTACTTC.

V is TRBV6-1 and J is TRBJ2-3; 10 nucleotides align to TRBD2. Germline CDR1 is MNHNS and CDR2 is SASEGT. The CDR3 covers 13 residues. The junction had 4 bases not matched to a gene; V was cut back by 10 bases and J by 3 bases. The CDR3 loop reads CATGLAETDTQYF. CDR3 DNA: TGTGCCACTGGACTAGCGGAGACAGATACGCAGTATTTT.

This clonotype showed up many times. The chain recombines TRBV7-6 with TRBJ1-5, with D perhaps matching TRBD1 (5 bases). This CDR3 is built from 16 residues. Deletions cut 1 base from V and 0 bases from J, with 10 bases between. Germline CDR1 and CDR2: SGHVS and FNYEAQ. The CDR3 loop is CASSLGGRVSNQPQHF. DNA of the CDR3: TGTGCCAGCAGCTTAGGGGGACGGGTTAGCAATCAGCCCCAGCATTTT.

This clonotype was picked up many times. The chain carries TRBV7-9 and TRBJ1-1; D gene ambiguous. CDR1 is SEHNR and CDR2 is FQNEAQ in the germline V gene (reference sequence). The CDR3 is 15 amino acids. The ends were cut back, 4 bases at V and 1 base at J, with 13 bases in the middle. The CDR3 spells CASSWKAGGNTEAFF. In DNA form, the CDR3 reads TGTGCCAGCAGCTGGAAGGCAGGCGGGAACACTGAAGCTTTCTTT.

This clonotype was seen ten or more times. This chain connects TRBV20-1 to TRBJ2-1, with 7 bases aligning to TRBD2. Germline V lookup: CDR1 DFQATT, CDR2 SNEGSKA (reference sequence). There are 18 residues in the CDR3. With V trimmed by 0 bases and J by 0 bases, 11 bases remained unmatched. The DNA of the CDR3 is TGCAGTGCTAGAGATTGGAGGACTAGAGGGAGCTCCTACAATGAGCAGTTCTTC. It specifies CSARDWRTRGSSYNEQFF.

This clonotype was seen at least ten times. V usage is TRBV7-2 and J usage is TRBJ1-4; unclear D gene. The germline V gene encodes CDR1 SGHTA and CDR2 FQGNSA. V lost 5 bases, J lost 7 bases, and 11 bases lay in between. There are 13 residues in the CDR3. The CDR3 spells CASSPGYFEKLFF. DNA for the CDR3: TGTGCCAGCAGCCCTGGGTACTTTGAAAAACTGTTTTTT.